This TCR beta chain was recorded in a study of T cell responses to AZD1222 COVID-19 vaccine (dated by TCRdb to the early 2020s). In the study overall: Because spike-specific TCR depth and breadth did not differ between the two schedules, AZD1222 recipients who got a second dose at roughly 4 weeks were pooled with those who got a second dose at roughly 12 weeks. A total of 233 trial participants underwent TCR sequencing, of whom 200 to 220 had received two doses of AZD1222 and some 25 had received two doses of the MenACWY control vaccine. Enrollment into the trials was organized by age into subgroups of 18-55, 56-69 and 70-plus years, and those subgroups contained around 150, 28 and 57 TCR-sequenced participants, respectively. The study at large found these results: Participants were mostly white British, with more females than males. The authors suggested clonal diversity may have been underestimated. Because no day 14 peak-response samples were available, repertoires were characterized only after the peak T cell response. Epitopes outside the regions mutated in the B.1.351 and B.1.1.7 variants were reportedly recognized by nearly half of the unique spike-specific TCRs. In the small 56-69-year group, the increase in depth fell short of significance, most likely because of low power. The vaccine-associated CD4 TCRs covered the entire spike protein, and the dominant responses fell in regions 160-218 and 743-854. Spike-specific TCR breadth and depth rose significantly after two AZD1222 doses compared with day 0 and with MenACWY recipients. Only a handful of AZD1222 recipients were SARS-CoV-2 seropositive at baseline, limiting conclusions about previously exposed vaccinees.

The label giving this sample's time point can be read as: baseline before first vaccination. Vaccinee samples came from UK trials COV001 and COV002, including a single-blind randomized controlled phase 2/3 trial of AZD1222 (ChAdOx1 nCoV-19) in healthy adults. For TCRbeta chain sequencing, PBMC samples were collected from trial participants at day 0 and at day 28 after the second dose. The CDR3 regions of human TCRbeta chains were analyzed by immunosequencing. The authors' analysis ran thus. TCRs in the repertoires were compared against a reference library of SARS-CoV-2-specific TCRs that had been generated with the MIRA antigen-specificity platform. Breadth was defined as the fraction of unique TCRs that were SARS-CoV-2-associated, and depth was defined as the fraction of total T cells that were SARS-CoV-2-associated. Using the MIRA data, every spike-specific TCR was mapped to the spike region that the TCR reacted to and assigned to either a CD4 or a CD8 class. Log10-transformed breadth and depth values were compared by one-way ANOVA with Sidak's multiple comparisons tests. The table comes from immuneACCESS by way of TCRdb, which keeps in-frame sequences with V and J called. Part of the clones is missing from these tables; in studies checked, under half for an unresolved V gene and the rest for unknown reasons. Clonal size and the V and J genes are those of that table, whereas D and trimming came from the DNA. This sample is represented by about 86,000 clones; 70% to 85% of them were singletons. The biggest ten clones account for roughly 21% of the sample.

In the germline V gene, CDR1 corresponds to SGHTA and CDR2 to FQGNSA. The CDR3 covers 15 residues, taking in both the cysteine and the phenylalanine. Just CDR3 DNA is preserved here, 45 bases in frame from base 1. Cut back by 0 bases and 6 bases, the V and J ends lie 11 bases apart. About this clone: Its antigen specificity is not known. Per-nucleotide qualities are absent, and no much larger clonotype sits a single base away.

The rearrangement joined TRBV7-2 to TRBJ2-2; the D match is possibly TRBD1 or TRBD2, with 6 bases aligned in each. This receptor was obtained from an adult in good health. The material was peripheral blood, obtained on day 0 of AZD1222 vaccination. The CDR3 loop reads CASSLAGGQAGELFF. The DNA sequence is as follows: TGTGCCAGCAGCTTAGCGGGGGGCCAGGCCGGGGAGCTGTTTTTT. Extended through the reference TRBV7-2 and TRBJ2-2 proteins, this CDR3 yields the full variable domain: GAGVSQSPSNKVTEKGKDVELRCDPISGHTALYWYRQSLGQGLEFLIYFQGNSAPDKSGLPSDRFSAERTGGSVSTLTIQRTQQEDSAVYLCASSLAGGQAGELFFGEGSRLTVL.